This T cell receptor beta chain emerged from a study of blood T cell repertoires in COVID-19. Study in general: T cells, B-cell-depleted T cells, or PBMCs supplied cDNA or gDNA.

Allocation to cohorts depended on clinical history reported by the participants. Two negative PCRs, clearance, or symptom resolution had been documented for recovered Cohort 3 donors. The authors' processing: Reference gene primer amplification in the assay estimated nucleated cell counts. TCRdb keeps only in-frame clones here, not all; method: immunoSEQ multiplex PCR. Clone size and the V and J calls come from that table; the DNA yielded D and trimming. Among roughly 300,000 clones listed, approximately 90% were seen once. This CDR3 has 17 residues. The trim removed 5 bases at V and 6 bases at J, leaving 17 bases unmatched. Germline V CDR1 and CDR2: LGHDT, YNNKEL (reference sequence).

What was sequenced was PBMCs or T cells enriched from blood (not recorded which). This receptor was obtained from a woman in her twenties or thirties who had recovered from COVID-19. The chain uses TRBV3-1 (or the pseudogene TRBV3-2) and TRBJ1-2; 8 bases map to TRBD1. CDR3 residues: CASSSDGAGGFRHGYTF. CDR3 DNA: TGTGCCAGCAGCTCGGACGGGGCAGGGGGCTTTAGGCATGGCTACACCTTC.